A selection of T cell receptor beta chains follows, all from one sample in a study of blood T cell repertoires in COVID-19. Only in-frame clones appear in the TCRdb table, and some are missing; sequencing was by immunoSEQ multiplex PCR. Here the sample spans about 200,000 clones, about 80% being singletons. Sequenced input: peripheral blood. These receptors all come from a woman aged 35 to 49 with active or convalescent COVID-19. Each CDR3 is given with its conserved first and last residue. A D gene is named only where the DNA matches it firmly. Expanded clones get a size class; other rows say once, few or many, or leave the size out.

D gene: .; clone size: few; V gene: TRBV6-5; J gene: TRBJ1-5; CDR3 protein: CASSYSSLSLQPQHF; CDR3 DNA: TGTGCCAGCAGTTACTCGAGCCTATCGCTTCAGCCCCAGCATTTT
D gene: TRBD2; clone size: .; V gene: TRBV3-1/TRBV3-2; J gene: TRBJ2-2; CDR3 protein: CASSQVGLAVTGELFF; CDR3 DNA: TGTGCCAGCAGCCAAGTGGGACTAGCGGTCACCGGGGAGCTGTTTTTT
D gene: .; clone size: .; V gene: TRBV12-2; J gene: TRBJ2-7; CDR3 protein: CASRLGQVCSYEQYF; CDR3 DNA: TGTGCAAGTCGCTTAGGCCAGGTCTGCTCCTACGAGCAGTACTTC
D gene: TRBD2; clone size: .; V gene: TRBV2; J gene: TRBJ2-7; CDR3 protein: CASNKIIAGVSPEQYF; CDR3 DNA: TGTGCCAGCAATAAGATAATAGCGGGAGTTAGTCCCGAGCAGTACTTC
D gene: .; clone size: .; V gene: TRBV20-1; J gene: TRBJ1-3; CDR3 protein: CSASSGNTIYF; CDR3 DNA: TGCAGTGCTTCTTCTGGAAACACCATATATTTT
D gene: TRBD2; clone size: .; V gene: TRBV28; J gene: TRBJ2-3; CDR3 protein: CASTTVFLAGMSTDTQYF; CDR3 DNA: TGTGCCAGCACCACGGTGTTTCTAGCGGGGATGAGCACAGATACGCAGTATTTT
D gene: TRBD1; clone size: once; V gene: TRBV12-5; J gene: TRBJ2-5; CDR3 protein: CASGLVIGDRGRETQYF; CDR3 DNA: TGTGCTAGTGGTTTGGTAATCGGGGACAGGGGAAGAGAGACCCAGTACTTC
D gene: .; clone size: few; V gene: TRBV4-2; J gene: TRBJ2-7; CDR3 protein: CASSQDTGGVRYEQYF; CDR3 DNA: TGTGCCAGCAGCCAAGACACCGGGGGAGTCCGTTACGAGCAGTACTTC
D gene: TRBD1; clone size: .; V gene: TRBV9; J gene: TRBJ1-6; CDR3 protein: CASSLLGTDNSPLHF; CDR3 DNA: TGTGCCAGCAGTCTACTCGGGACAGATAATTCACCCCTCCACTTT
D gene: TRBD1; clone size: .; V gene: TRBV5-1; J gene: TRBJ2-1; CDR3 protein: CASSLRDSSYNEQFF; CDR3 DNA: TGCGCCAGCAGCTTGAGGGACAGCTCCTACAATGAGCAGTTCTTC
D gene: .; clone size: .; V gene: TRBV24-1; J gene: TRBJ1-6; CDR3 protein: CATSDPGHPNSPLHF; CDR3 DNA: TGTGCCACCAGTGATCCGGGACACCCTAATTCACCCCTCCACTTT
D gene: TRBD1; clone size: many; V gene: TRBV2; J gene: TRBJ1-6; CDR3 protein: CASSEGQGIQGALHF; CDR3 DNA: TGTGCCAGCAGTGAAGGACAGGGGATTCAAGGGGCCCTCCACTTT
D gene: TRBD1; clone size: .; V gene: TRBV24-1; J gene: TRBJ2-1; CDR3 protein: CATSDFRQGSYNEQFF; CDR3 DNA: TGTGCCACCAGTGATTTCAGACAGGGATCGTACAATGAGCAGTTCTTC
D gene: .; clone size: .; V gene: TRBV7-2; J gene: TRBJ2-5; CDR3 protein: CASSLVSQETQYF; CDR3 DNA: TGTGCCAGCAGCTTAGTATCCCAAGAGACCCAGTACTTC
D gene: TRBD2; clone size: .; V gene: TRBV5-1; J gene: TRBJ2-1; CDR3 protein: CASSLNSGWNNEQFF; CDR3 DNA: TGCGCCAGCAGCTTAAATAGCGGGTGGAACAATGAGCAGTTCTTC
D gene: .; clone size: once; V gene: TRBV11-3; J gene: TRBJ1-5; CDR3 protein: CASSTDSDQPQHF; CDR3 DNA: TGTGCCAGCAGCACAGACAGCGATCAGCCCCAGCATTTT
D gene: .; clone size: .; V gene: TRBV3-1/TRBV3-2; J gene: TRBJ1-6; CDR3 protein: CASSQGTENSPLHF; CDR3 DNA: TGTGCCAGCAGCCAGGGCACAGAGAATTCACCCCTCCACTTT
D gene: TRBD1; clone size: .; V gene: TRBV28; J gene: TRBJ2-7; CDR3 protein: CASSPGQGFDEQYF; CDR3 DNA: TGTGCCAGCAGCCCAGGACAGGGGTTTGACGAGCAGTACTTC
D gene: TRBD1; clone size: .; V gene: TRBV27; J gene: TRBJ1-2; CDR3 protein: CASSPQTGGNYGYTF; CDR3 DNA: TGTGCCAGCAGTCCTCAAACAGGGGGTAACTATGGCTACACCTTC
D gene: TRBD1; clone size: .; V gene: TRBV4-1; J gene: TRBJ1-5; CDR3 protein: CASSWDSSNQPQHF; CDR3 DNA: TGCGCCAGCAGCTGGGACAGTAGCAATCAGCCCCAGCATTTT
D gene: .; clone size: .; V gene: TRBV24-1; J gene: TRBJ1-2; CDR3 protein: CATSDVGGNYGYTF; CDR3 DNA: TGTGCCACCAGTGATGTTGGAGGGAACTATGGCTACACCTTC
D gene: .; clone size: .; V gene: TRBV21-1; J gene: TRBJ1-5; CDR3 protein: CKEREQPQHF; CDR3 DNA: TGTAAAGAGAGGGAACAGCCCCAGCATTTT
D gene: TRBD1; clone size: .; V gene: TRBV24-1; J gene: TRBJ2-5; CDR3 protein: CATSVTGTGDETQYF; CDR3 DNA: TGTGCCACCAGTGTCACCGGGACAGGGGATGAGACCCAGTACTTC
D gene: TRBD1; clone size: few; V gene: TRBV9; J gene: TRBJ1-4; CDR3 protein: CASSARTGLATNEKLFF; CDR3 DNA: TGTGCCAGCAGCGCCCGGACAGGGTTGGCAACTAATGAAAAACTGTTTTTT
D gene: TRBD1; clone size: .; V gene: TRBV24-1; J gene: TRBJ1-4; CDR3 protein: CATSDRDRRKLFF; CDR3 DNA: TGTGCCACCAGTGACCGGGACAGGCGAAAACTGTTTTTT
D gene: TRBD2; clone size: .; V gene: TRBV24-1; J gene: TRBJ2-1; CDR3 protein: CATSDPLAGGGFEQFF; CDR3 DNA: TGTGCCACCAGTGATCCACTAGCGGGAGGTGGGTTTGAGCAGTTCTTC
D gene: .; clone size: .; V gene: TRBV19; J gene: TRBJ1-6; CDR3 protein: CASSVPGKAYNSPLHF; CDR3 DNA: TGTGCCAGTAGTGTGCCCGGGAAGGCCTATAATTCACCCCTCCACTTT
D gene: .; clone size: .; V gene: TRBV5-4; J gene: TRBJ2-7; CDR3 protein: CASSLGPDPGKPYEQYF; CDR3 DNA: TGTGCCAGCAGCTTAGGTCCCGACCCGGGGAAACCCTACGAGCAGTACTTC
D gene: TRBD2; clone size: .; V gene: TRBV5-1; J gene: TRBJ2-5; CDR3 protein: CASSLPAGGGRQETQYF; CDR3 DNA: TGCGCCAGCAGCTTGCCCGCCGGGGGGGGGCGGCAAGAGACCCAGTACTTC
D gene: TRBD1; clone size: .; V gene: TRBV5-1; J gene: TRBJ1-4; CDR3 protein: CASSRTGVGEKLFF; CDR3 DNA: TGCGCCAGCAGCCGGACAGGGGTTGGGGAAAAACTGTTTTTT
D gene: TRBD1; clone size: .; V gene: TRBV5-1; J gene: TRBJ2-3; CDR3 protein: CASAGQGGMDTQYF; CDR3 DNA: TGCGCCAGCGCCGGACAGGGGGGAATGGATACGCAGTATTTT
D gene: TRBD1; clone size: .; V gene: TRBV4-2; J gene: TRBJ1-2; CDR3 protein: CASSQGGTGNGYTF; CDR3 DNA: TGTGCCAGCAGCCAAGGTGGGACAGGGAATGGCTACACCTTC
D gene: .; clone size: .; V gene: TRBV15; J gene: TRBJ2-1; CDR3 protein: CATSRDLPEAQFF; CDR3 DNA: TGTGCCACCAGCAGAGATCTTCCGGAGGCCCAATTCTTC
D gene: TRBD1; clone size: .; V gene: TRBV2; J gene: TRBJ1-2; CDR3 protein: CASSEAGQSDGYTF; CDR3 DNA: TGTGCCAGCAGTGAAGCGGGACAGAGCGATGGCTACACCTTC
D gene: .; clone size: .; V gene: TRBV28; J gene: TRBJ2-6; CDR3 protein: CASATWSSGANVLTF; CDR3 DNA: TGTGCCAGCGCAACCTGGAGCTCTGGGGCCAACGTCCTGACTTTC
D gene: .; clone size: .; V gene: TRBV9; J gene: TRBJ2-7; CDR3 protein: CASSVGPDSSYEQYF; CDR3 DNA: TGTGCCAGCAGCGTAGGTCCGGACTCGTCCTACGAGCAGTACTTC
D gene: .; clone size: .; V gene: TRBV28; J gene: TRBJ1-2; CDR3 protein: CASSTPQGKTNYGYTF; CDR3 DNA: TGTGCCAGCAGTACACCCCAGGGGAAGACTAACTATGGCTACACCTTC
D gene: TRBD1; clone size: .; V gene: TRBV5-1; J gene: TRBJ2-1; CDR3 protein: CASLNRDRGSNEQFF; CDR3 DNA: TGCGCCAGCCTCAACCGAGACAGGGGATCCAATGAGCAGTTCTTC
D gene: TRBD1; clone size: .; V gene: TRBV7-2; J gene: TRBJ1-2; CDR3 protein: CASSRQGGNYGYTF; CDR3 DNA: TGTGCCAGCAGTCGACAGGGGGGGAACTATGGCTACACCTTC
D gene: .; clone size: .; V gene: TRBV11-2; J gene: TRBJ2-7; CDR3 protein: CASSSVQPSYEQYF; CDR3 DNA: TGTGCCAGCAGCTCTGTACAACCTTCCTACGAGCAGTACTTC
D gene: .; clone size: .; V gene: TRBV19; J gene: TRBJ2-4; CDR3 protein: CASSIVVLAKNIQYF; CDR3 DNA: TGTGCCAGTAGTATAGTCGTCTTAGCCAAAAACATTCAGTACTTC
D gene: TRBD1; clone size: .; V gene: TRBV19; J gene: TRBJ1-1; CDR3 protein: CASSPRDRGDSEAFF; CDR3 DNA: TGTGCCAGTAGTCCCCGGGACAGGGGGGATAGTGAAGCTTTCTTT